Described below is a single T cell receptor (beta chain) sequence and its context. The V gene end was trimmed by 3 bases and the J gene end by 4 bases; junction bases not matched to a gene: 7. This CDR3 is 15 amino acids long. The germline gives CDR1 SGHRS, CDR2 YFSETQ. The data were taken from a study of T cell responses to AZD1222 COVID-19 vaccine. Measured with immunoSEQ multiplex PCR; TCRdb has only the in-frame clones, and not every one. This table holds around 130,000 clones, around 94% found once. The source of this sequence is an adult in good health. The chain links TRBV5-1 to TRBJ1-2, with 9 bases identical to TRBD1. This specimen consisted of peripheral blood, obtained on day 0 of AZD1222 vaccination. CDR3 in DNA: TGCGCCAGCAGCTCAACAACAGGGGGCGGCTATGGCTACACCTTC. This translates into CASSSTTGGGYGYTF.